The next 9 T cell receptor beta chains were all read from a single sample in a study of blood T cell repertoires in COVID-19. TCRdb's copy holds only in-frame clones and misses some; the assay was immunoSEQ multiplex PCR. Of more than 200,000 clones listed, over 65% are singletons. What was sequenced was peripheral blood. Receptors were obtained from a woman aged 65 to 85 with active or convalescent COVID-19.

The genes are TRBV4-1 and TRBJ2-7; 7 positions match TRBD2. This CDR3 has 16 amino acids. The V gene end was trimmed by 4 bases and the J gene end by 1 base; junction bases not matched to a gene: 10. Germline V gene lookup returns CDR1 MGHRA and CDR2 YSYEKL. This chain's CDR3 is CASSRQTSSNSYEQYF. The CDR3 bases are TGCGCCAGCAGCCGCCAGACTAGCTCTAATTCCTACGAGCAGTACTTC.

This chain links TRBV28 with TRBJ1-2; 10 bases fit TRBD1. The V gene end was trimmed by 5 bases and the J gene end by 2 bases; junction bases not matched to a gene: 8. Germline CDR1 MDHEN, CDR2 SYDVKM. This CDR3 has 16 amino acids. The CDR3 protein is CASSSPGTGVNYGYTF. In DNA form, the CDR3 reads TGTGCCAGCAGTAGCCCAGGGACAGGGGTGAACTATGGCTACACCTTC.

The gene calls are TRBV2 and TRBJ2-2; 12 bases fit TRBD2. V shed 4 bases and J 9 bases; nucleotides not matched to a gene: 6. In germline, CDR1 is SNHLY, CDR2 FYNNEI. This CDR3 comprises 15 residues. Written as DNA, the CDR3 is TGTGCCAGCAGTGTGACTAGCGGGAGAAACCGGGAGCTGTTTTTT. Translating it yields CASSVTSGRNRELFF. Full variable domain (outside the CDR3, taken from reference TRBV2 and TRBJ2-2): EPEVTQTPSHQVTQMGQEVILRCVPISNHLYFYWYRQILGQKVEFLVSFYNNEISEKSEIFDDQFSVERPDGSNFTLKIRSTKLEDSAMYFCASSVTSGRNRELFFGEGSRLTVL.

A single count supports this clone. The V and J genes are TRBV28 and TRBJ2-1, with 7 bases lining up with TRBD1. The CDR3 loop spans 15 amino acids. CDR1 and CDR2 (germline): MDHEN, SYDVKM. J lost 7 bases, V lost 6 bases, and 12 bases had no gene match. The CDR3 nucleotides read TGTGCCAGCAGACGCTCTGGGGGACAGCCAAATGAGCAGTTCTTC. As protein: CASRRSGGQPNEQFF.

The rearrangement joins TRBV18 to TRBJ1-1, with TRBD1 identical over 8 bases. J was trimmed by 4 bases and V by 5 bases; bases with no gene match: 6. CDR1 and CDR2 (germline): KGHSH, LQKENI. The CDR3 covers 14 residues. CDR3 DNA sequence: TGTGCCAGCTCAATCTCAGGGGGCCTCACTGAAGCTTTCTTT. Its protein product is CASSISGGLTEAFF.

The V call is TRBV28, the J call TRBJ1-2; no definite D call. Deletions cut 3 bases from V and 3 bases from J, with 8 bases between. The V gene's germline CDR1 is MDHEN and CDR2 SYDVKM. This CDR3 is 13 amino acids long. As DNA, the CDR3 is TGTGCCAGCAGTTTTGGGCCTGACTATGGCTACACCTTC. Amino acid sequence: CASSFGPDYGYTF.

This clone was found once. The V and J genes are TRBV5-5 and TRBJ2-4, with D possibly TRBD1 on 6 matching bases. The CDR3 is made up of 14 amino acids. V dropped 0 bases and J dropped 11 bases, with 15 bases sitting between them. Germline lookup yields CDR1 SGHKS and CDR2 YYEKEE (reference sequence). CDR3 sequence: CASSLEQGNYVQYF. CDR3 DNA: TGTGCCAGCAGCTTGGAACAGGGTAACTACGTTCAGTACTTC.

Regarding this clone: Different DNA sequences within this sample yield the same CDR3. The chain uses TRBV28 and TRBJ1-5, with 7 bases lining up with TRBD1. Germline V gene data show CDR1 as MDHEN and CDR2 as SYDVKM. The CDR3 runs to 15 residues. V was pared by 6 bases and J by 2 bases, with 7 bases of the junction left unmatched. The CDR3 coding sequence is TGTGCCAGCAGCCGACAGGGTAGGGGCAATCAGCCCCAGCATTTT. Its protein product is CASSRQGRGNQPQHF.

This clone was detected only once. V is TRBV4-1 and J is TRBJ1-6; D perhaps matches TRBD1 (5 bases). The CDR3 has 15 residues. In germline, CDR1 is MGHRA, CDR2 YSYEKL. V lost 1 base and J 9 bases, leaving 13 bases between the germline ends. The CDR3, as DNA: TGCGCCAGCAGCCAAGGAAGGCAGGGAAGTTCACCCCTCCACTTT. Translated: CASSQGRQGSSPLHF.